These 17 T cell receptor beta chains were all obtained from the same sample, sequenced in a study of cytomegalovirus exposure and HLA in healthy donors. 60 Vbeta and 13 Jbeta primers were used in PCR. The protocol was immunoSEQ multiplex PCR, while the TCRdb copy is restricted to in-frame clones and leaves out a portion. Of approximately 79,000 clones in the sample, under 80% were seen once. The sample consisted of PBMCs. Every receptor here comes from a boy aged 10-17 years in good health and CMV-seronegative.

This chain joins TRBV2 and TRBJ2-2; D perhaps matches TRBD2 (5 bases). The germline V gene has CDR1 SNHLY and CDR2 FYNNEI. CDR3 length: 11 residues. V was cut by 6 bases and J by 6 bases, with 5 bases left in between. CDR3: CASREAGELFF. CDR3 bases: TGTGCCAGCAGGGAGGCCGGGGAGCTGTTTTTT.

J is TRBJ2-7 and V is TRBV30; D not certain. CDR3 length equals 11 residues. CDR1 and CDR2 (germline): GTSNPN, SVGIG (reference sequence). V was cut by 4 bases and J by 5 bases, with 9 bases left in between. Written as DNA, the CDR3 is TGTGCCTGGACAGGCAGGCACGAGCAGTACTTC. As protein: CAWTGRHEQYF.

This clone was picked up a small number of times. V and J are TRBV5-8 and TRBJ1-5, with D unresolved. Germline CDR1 and CDR2: SGHTS and YDEGEE. CDR3 length equals 16 residues. V lost 1 base and J lost 2, with 13 bases in between. CDR3 coding DNA: TGTGCCAGCAGCTTGTTCGTGTTCACGGGCAATCAGCCCCAGCATTTT. It is translated as CASSLFVFTGNQPQHF.

This clone was seen once. The chain combines TRBV6-1 with TRBJ2-3, with D perhaps TRBD1 (6 bases). Trimming shortened V by 0 bases and J by 5 bases, and 12 bases separated the two germline ends. Per the germline V gene, CDR1 is MNHNS and CDR2 is SASEGT. CDR3 length equals 15 residues. CDR3 sequence: CASSEARTDGDTQYF. The CDR3 DNA reads TGTGCCAGCAGTGAAGCACGGACAGATGGAGATACGCAGTATTTT.

The chain employs TRBV28 and TRBJ2-1; D unresolved. Trimming left V 10 bases short and J 9 bases short, with 16 bases between. The V gene's germline CDR1 is MDHEN and CDR2 SYDVKM. This CDR3 contains 12 residues. The CDR3 region has the DNA TGTGCCACAGGAACGTTACTGGTTGAGCAGTTCTTC. As protein: CATGTLLVEQFF.

This clone was seen only once. J is TRBJ1-1 and V is TRBV4-1; no definite D call. The germline V gene has CDR1 MGHRA and CDR2 YSYEKL. The germline V and J ends were trimmed by 1 base and 0 bases, with 9 bases remaining between them. The CDR3 contains 15 residues. For the CDR3, the DNA is TGCGCCAGCAGCCAAGGTACAGACATGAACACTGAAGCTTTCTTT. It specifies CASSQGTDMNTEAFF.

This clone was seen a handful of times. CDR3 sequence (DNA): TGTGCCAGCAGCTTAGTCAGGACTAGCGGGAGTCTGGTTGAGCAGTACTTC. It is translated as CASSLVRTSGSLVEQYF. The rearrangement links TRBV7-8 to TRBJ2-7; TRBD2 matches 13 bases. Germline CDR1 and CDR2: SGHVS and FQNEAQ. This CDR3 comprises 17 residues. V lost 1 base and J lost 7; bases outside the gene matches: 10. The full variable domain, completed using reference TRBV7-8 and TRBJ2-7, is GAGVSQSPRYKVAKRGQDVALRCDPISGHVSLFWYQQALGQGPEFLTYFQNEAQLDKSGLPSDRFFAERPEGSVSTLKIQRTQQEDSAVYLCASSLVRTSGSLVEQYFGPGTRLTVT.

This chain joins TRBV7-8 and TRBJ1-4, with D maybe TRBD1 (5 bases). The germline gives CDR1 SGHVS, CDR2 FQNEAQ. CDR3 size: 16 residues. Trimming left V 1 base short and J 7 bases short, with 16 bases between. CDR3 residues: CASSLGDSAISEKLFF. Here the CDR3 DNA reads TGTGCCAGCAGCTTAGGAGACAGCGCAATTAGTGAAAAACTGTTTTTT.

The rearrangement joins TRBV4-1 to TRBJ2-3; TRBD1 aligns across 10 bases. The V segment lost 1 base and the J segment 1 base; nucleotides outside the gene matches: 8. In germline, CDR1 is MGHRA, CDR2 YSYEKL. This CDR3 is built from 18 residues. The CDR3 bases are TGCGCCAGCAGCCAAGCAGTATTCGGGACAGGGGGCACAGATACGCAGTATTTT. This codes for CASSQAVFGTGGTDTQYF.

The V and J genes are TRBV25-1 and TRBJ2-5; 10 positions match TRBD2. Trimming at V came to 10 bases and at J to 3 bases, leaving 8 bases not matched to a gene. This CDR3 spans 14 amino acids. Germline V gene data show CDR1 as MGHDK and CDR2 as SYGVNS. The CDR3 here is CATSGAGGKETQYF. CDR3 bases: TGTGCCACCTCAGGAGCGGGAGGGAAAGAGACCCAGTACTTC. The variable domain in full, with the rest retrieved from reference TRBV25-1 and TRBJ2-5, is EADIYQTPRYLVIGTGKKITLECSQTMGHDKMYWYQQDPGMELHLIHYSYGVNSTEKGDLSSESTVSRIRTEHFPLTLESARPSHTSQYLCATSGAGGKETQYFGPGTRLLVL.

The sample holds one count of this clone. The chain employs TRBV6-1 and TRBJ1-2, with 7 bases lining up with TRBD1. The CDR3 runs to 12 residues. The germline V gene encodes CDR1 MNHNS and CDR2 SASEGT. V trimming: 6 bases; J trimming: 9 bases; junction bases outside the gene matches: 7. Here the CDR3 DNA reads TGTGCCAGCAGCTCGGACAGGAGGAGCTACACCTTC. Encoded protein: CASSSDRRSYTF.

This chain uses TRBV2 with TRBJ1-5; 7 bases agree with TRBD1. This CDR3 is 16 amino acids long. Trimming removed 6 bases from V and 0 bases from J; junction bases left unmatched: 8. The germline V gene has CDR1 SNHLY and CDR2 FYNNEI. The CDR3 reads CASRDRDRLSNQPQHF. The CDR3 nucleotides read TGTGCCAGCAGGGACCGGGACAGACTTAGCAATCAGCCCCAGCATTTT.

The chain uses TRBV10-3 and TRBJ2-2, with TRBD1 identical over 11 bases. The CDR3 sequence is 17 residues long. V shed 8 bases and J 6 bases; nucleotides not matched to a gene: 14. CDR1 is ENHRY and CDR2 is SYGVKD in the germline V gene. CDR3 loop: CAIGRRGTGGHPGELFF. CDR3 nucleotide sequence: TGTGCCATCGGCCGGCGGGGGACAGGGGGTCACCCCGGGGAGCTGTTTTTT.

The rearrangement links TRBV6-5 to TRBJ1-1; TRBD1 matches at 7 bases. The CDR3 totals 15 residues. J was trimmed by 1 base and V by 2 bases; bases with no gene match: 4. Germline CDR1 MNHEY, CDR2 SVGAGI. The CDR3 loop is CASSYGDRGNTEAFF. CDR3 nucleotide sequence: TGTGCCAGCAGTTACGGGGACAGAGGGAACACTGAAGCTTTCTTT.

The sample holds a few counts of this clone. This chain connects TRBV5-5 to TRBJ2-7; the D gene is possibly TRBD1 (6 bases). V was pared by 2 bases and J by 6 bases, with 15 bases between. This CDR3 has 14 amino acids. Germline V gene data show CDR1 as SGHKS and CDR2 as YYEKEE (reference sequence). The CDR3 DNA sequence: TGTGCCAGCAGCTTTGGCAGGGGAAATAGCGAGCAGTACTTC. This codes for CASSFGRGNSEQYF.

The CDR3 is CASSLTELNSPLHF. CDR3 nucleotides: TGTGCCAGCAGTTTGACAGAGCTTAATTCACCCCTCCACTTT. The V gene is TRBV28, the J gene TRBJ1-6; a weak D match, TRBD1 (5 bases). Germline V gene data show CDR1 as MDHEN and CDR2 as SYDVKM. V lost 3 bases, J lost 6 bases, and 9 bases lay in between. There are 14 residues in the CDR3.

The gene calls are TRBV7-6 and TRBJ2-3; D is possibly TRBD1 (5 bases). Germline V gives CDR1 SGHVS, CDR2 FNYEAQ. There are 14 residues in the CDR3. The V gene lost 2 bases and the J gene lost 2 bases, with 8 bases spanning the gap. The DNA of the CDR3 is TGTGCCAGCAGCTTACGACAGACCACAGATACGCAGTATTTT. Its translation is CASSLRQTTDTQYF.